Below are 23 T cell receptor beta chains sequenced from a single sample in a study of blood T cell repertoires in COVID-19. Generated by immunoSEQ multiplex PCR, the TCRdb table keeps only in-frame clones and is missing some. Among roughly 140,000 clones, around 89% were seen once, and the ten largest hold 0.95% to 1.5%. The sequenced sample was PBMCs or T cells enriched from blood (not recorded which). Receptor source: a young woman with acute COVID-19.

The gene calls are TRBV7-2 and TRBJ2-7; the match to TRBD2 covers 7 bases. V shed 3 bases, J shed 2 bases, and the junction held 13 bases outside the gene matches. CDR1 is SGHTA, CDR2 FQGNSA, per germline. The CDR3 has 17 residues. The DNA for the CDR3 is TGTGCCAGCAGCTTTAAGAGTTCTAGCGGTTATCCCTACGAGCAGTACTTC. Amino acids: CASSFKSSSGYPYEQYF.

V gene TRBV27 combines with J gene TRBJ2-3; TRBD2 agrees at 7 bases. CDR3 length: 15 amino acids. CDR1 and CDR2 (germline): MNHEY, SMNVEV (reference sequence). With V trimmed by 7 bases and J by 3 bases, 10 bases remained unmatched. CDR3 sequence reads: CASTFAGARTDTQYF. CDR3 nucleotide sequence: TGTGCCAGCACTTTTGCGGGAGCTAGGACAGATACGCAGTATTTT.

This clone was counted a single time. CDR3: CASSAVVGGTDTQYF. For the CDR3, the DNA is TGTGCCAGCTCGGCGGTTGTGGGCGGGACAGATACGCAGTATTTT. This chain joins TRBV18 and TRBJ2-3; TRBD2 is a possible D gene (5 bases). Germline CDR1 and CDR2: KGHSH and LQKENI. Trimming removed 6 bases at V and 3 bases at J, with 16 bases between. This CDR3 region has 15 residues.

The V call is TRBV25-1, the J call TRBJ2-1; TRBD1 might be the D (6 bases). Per the germline V gene, CDR1 is MGHDK and CDR2 is SYGVNS. Deletions cut 3 bases from V and 5 bases from J, with 17 bases between. This CDR3 has 16 residues. This CDR3 is CASSETGQGFNNEQFF. The CDR3 DNA sequence: TGTGCCAGCAGTGAGACGGGGCAGGGGTTTAACAATGAGCAGTTCTTC. Full variable domain (rest looked up from reference TRBV25-1 and TRBJ2-1): EADIYQTPRYLVIGTGKKITLECSQTMGHDKMYWYQQDPGMELHLIHYSYGVNSTEKGDLSSESTVSRIRTEHFPLTLESARPSHTSQYLCASSETGQGFNNEQFFGPGTRLTVL.

The CDR3 spells CASNRAGTNEKLFF. The CDR3 coding sequence is TGTGCCAGCAATAGGGCGGGAACTAATGAAAAACTGTTTTTT. The chain joins TRBV7-2 to TRBJ1-4; D uncertain. The length of the CDR3 is 14 residues. Trimming cost V 7 bases and J 1 base, with 10 bases left between them. Looked up from germline, CDR1 is SGHTA and CDR2 is FQGNSA.

This clone came up a few times. The rearrangement joins TRBV19 to TRBJ1-1; 10 nucleotides line up with TRBD1. The germline V gene encodes CDR1 LNHDA and CDR2 SQIVND (reference sequence). The CDR3 runs 14 residues. V trimming: 7 bases; J trimming: 6 bases; junction bases outside the gene matches: 8. CDR3 residues: CASIQTGGLSEAFF. CDR3 DNA sequence: TGTGCCAGTATTCAGACAGGGGGCTTGTCTGAAGCTTTCTTT.

The chain employs TRBV5-6 and TRBJ2-4, with a weak D call TRBD2 (7 bases). The CDR3 is 15 amino acids. The ends were cut back, 3 bases at V and 2 bases at J, with 12 bases in the middle. The V gene's germline CDR1 is SGHDT and CDR2 YYEEEE. CDR3 nucleotides: TGTGCCAGCAGCTGGAGGGGGGGCTCCAAAAACATTCAGTACTTC. Translation: CASSWRGGSKNIQYF. Full variable domain (outside the CDR3, taken from reference TRBV5-6 and TRBJ2-4): DAGVTQSPTHLIKTRGQQVTLRCSPKSGHDTVSWYQQALGQGPQFIFQYYEEEERQRGNFPDRFSGHQFPNYSSELNVNALLLGDSALYLCASSWRGGSKNIQYFGAGTRLSVL.

V usage is TRBV11-2 and J usage is TRBJ1-3, with D unclear. The CDR3 runs to 15 residues. V lost 5 bases to trimming and J lost 0 bases, with 11 bases between them. The V gene's germline CDR1 is SGHAT and CDR2 FQNNGV. Here the CDR3 reads CASSRGLISGNTIYF. The CDR3 DNA reads as TGTGCCAGCAGCCGAGGACTGATCTCTGGAAACACCATATATTTT.

The rearrangement joins TRBV20-1 to TRBJ2-3; 8 nucleotides align to TRBD1. The germline V gene encodes CDR1 DFQATT and CDR2 SNEGSKA (reference sequence). The CDR3 loop spans 14 amino acids. Losses at the gene ends were 4 bases for V and 2 bases for J; bases not matched to a gene: 5. The CDR3, as DNA: TGCAGTGCTAATGACAGGGGTTACACAGATACGCAGTATTTT. It specifies CSANDRGYTDTQYF.

CDR3 region: CAISRQLAGAYNEQFF. The CDR3 DNA reads TGTGCCATCAGTAGACAACTAGCGGGTGCCTACAATGAGCAGTTCTTC. The chain employs TRBV10-3 and TRBJ2-1, with TRBD2 matching 9 bases. The length of the CDR3 is 16 residues. Germline values: CDR1 ENHRY, CDR2 SYGVKD. The V segment lost 5 bases and the J segment 2 bases; nucleotides outside the gene matches: 7.

This chain links TRBV11-2 with TRBJ1-1, with D possibly TRBD1 on 5 matching bases. The CDR3 has 11 residues. V lost 4 bases and J 7 bases, leaving 7 bases between the germline ends. Germline V gene sequence: CDR1 SGHAT, CDR2 FQNNGV. DNA for the CDR3: TGTGCCAGCAGCTGGGGGGATGAAGCTTTCTTT. Its translation is CASSWGDEAFF.

V gene TRBV7-9 combines with J gene TRBJ2-3; 7 nucleotides line up with TRBD2. CDR3 length: 16 residues. Germline CDR1 is SEHNR and CDR2 is FQNEAQ (reference sequence). Trimming took 5 bases from V and 2 from J; bases not matched to a gene: 10. CDR3 in DNA: TGTGCCAGCAGCGGATTAGCGGGTGGCCTCACAGATACGCAGTATTTT. Translation: CASSGLAGGLTDTQYF.

The chain uses TRBV18 and TRBJ2-1; 7 positions match TRBD2. CDR3 length: 14 amino acids. Germline-derived CDR1 and CDR2 are KGHSH and LQKENI. Trimming cost V 6 bases and J 5 bases; bases outside gene matches: 7. Here the CDR3 DNA reads TGTGCCAGCTCCCCCGGGACTACCCACAATGAGCAGTTCTTC. Translation gives CASSPGTTHNEQFF.

The rearrangement links TRBV15 to TRBJ2-1; 11 positions agree with TRBD2. The CDR3 runs 15 residues. CDR1 and CDR2 from the germline V gene are LNHNV and YYDKDF (reference sequence). The ends lost 1 base at V and 8 bases at J; junction bases unmatched: 4. The CDR3 DNA sequence: TGTGCCACCAGCAGAGCGACTAGCGGGGCCGATGAGCAGTTCTTC. It is translated as CATSRATSGADEQFF. Filled out from reference TRBV15 and TRBJ2-1, the complete variable domain reads DAMVIQNPRYQVTQFGKPVTLSCSQTLNHNVMYWYQQKSSQAPKLLFHYYDKDFNNEADTPDNFQSRRPNTSFCFLDIRSPGLGDTAMYLCATSRATSGADEQFFGPGTRLTVL.

The J gene is TRBJ2-2, the V gene TRBV10-3; 9 bases are a match to TRBD1. The V gene's germline CDR1 is ENHRY and CDR2 SYGVKD. V was pared by 6 bases and J by 0 bases, with 2 bases of the junction left unmatched. CDR3 length equals 15 residues. The CDR3 loop is CAISRQGANTGELFF. The DNA of the CDR3 is TGTGCCATCAGCCGACAGGGGGCGAACACCGGGGAGCTGTTTTTT.

V usage is TRBV2 and J usage is TRBJ2-3, with TRBD2 matching over 14 bases. With V trimmed by 6 bases and J by 4 bases, 6 bases remained unmatched. Germline V gene lookup returns CDR1 SNHLY and CDR2 FYNNEI. This CDR3 is 16 amino acids long. In DNA, the CDR3 is TGTGCCAGCAGGGCCGGGACTAGCGGGAGTTCAGATACGCAGTATTTT. Translated, it gives CASRAGTSGSSDTQYF.

V is TRBV2 and J is TRBJ1-3; weak D call: TRBD1 (6 bases). V was clipped by 6 bases and J by 2 bases, with 14 bases between them. The CDR3 sequence is 15 residues long. The V gene's germline CDR1 is SNHLY and CDR2 FYNNEI. This CDR3 is CASRKEGGAGNTIYF. The CDR3 coding sequence is TGTGCCAGCAGGAAGGAGGGGGGGGCTGGAAACACCATATATTTT.

This clone was seen at least ten times. This chain connects TRBV28 to TRBJ1-5; maybe TRBD1 (6 bases). The CDR3 has 15 amino acids. Trimming shortened V by 3 bases and J by 6 bases, and 15 bases separated the two germline ends. Germline V gene data show CDR1 as MDHEN and CDR2 as SYDVKM. CDR3 in DNA: TGTGCCAGCAGTTTTGGGGGACACGTTACTCAGCCCCAGCATTTT. It is translated as CASSFGGHVTQPQHF.

This chain connects TRBV11-3 to TRBJ2-1; 7 nucleotides line up with TRBD1. CDR1 SGHNT and CDR2 YENEEA come from the germline V gene. The trim removed 4 bases at V and 5 bases at J, leaving 8 bases unmatched. The CDR3 has 15 residues. The CDR3 is CASSSTSGTDNEQFF. The CDR3 coding sequence is TGTGCCAGCAGCTCCACGTCCGGGACAGACAATGAGCAGTTCTTC. Together with reference TRBV11-3 and TRBJ2-1, the CDR3 gives the full variable domain: EAGVVQSPRYKIIEKKQPVAFWCNPISGHNTLYWYLQNLGQGPELLIRYENEEAVDDSQLPKDRFSAERLKGVDSTLKIQPAELGDSAVYLCASSSTSGTDNEQFFGPGTRLTVL.

The chain links TRBV28 to TRBJ1-2; TRBD1 matches 9 bases. Germline lookup yields CDR1 MDHEN and CDR2 SYDVKM. Germline trimming cut 2 bases from V and 6 bases from J; bases unmatched to any gene: 13. This CDR3 comprises 17 residues. CDR3 DNA: TGTGCCAGCAGTTTAGTCGTGTTTGGGACAGGGCAGGATGGCTACACCTTC. Its protein product is CASSLVVFGTGQDGYTF.

The chain uses TRBV5-1 and TRBJ1-1; 7 bases are a match to TRBD1. The CDR3 contains 16 residues. The germline gives CDR1 SGHRS, CDR2 YFSETQ. The J segment lost 1 base and the V segment lost 3 bases, leaving 9 bases of the junction unmatched. As DNA, the CDR3 is TGCGCCAGCAGCTCGACCCCGACAGGGAGGAACACTGAAGCTTTCTTT. It is translated as CASSSTPTGRNTEAFF.

In nucleotides, the CDR3 is TGTGCCAGTCGTACGGGGAGGGATCAGCCCCAGCATTTT. It encodes CASRTGRDQPQHF. The chain combines TRBV27 with TRBJ1-5; no clear D gene. This CDR3 comprises 13 residues. The germline V gene encodes CDR1 MNHEY and CDR2 SMNVEV (reference sequence). Trimming cost V 9 bases and J 5 bases, with 14 bases left between them.

Concerning this clone itself: Other DNA sequences of this sample code for an identical CDR3. The chain recombines TRBV3-1 (or the pseudogene TRBV3-2) with TRBJ1-1; tentatively, D is TRBD1 (5 bases). CDR1 and CDR2 (germline): LGHDT, YNNKEL (reference sequence). The CDR3 sequence is 13 residues long. The V and J ends lost 4 bases and 3 bases respectively, with 9 bases between them. CDR3 sequence reads: CASSPPGYTEAFF. CDR3 coding DNA: TGTGCCAGCAGCCCACCAGGGTACACTGAAGCTTTCTTT.